What follows are 29 T cell receptor beta chains derived from one specimen sequenced in a study of T cell repertoires in cytomegalovirus infection. Antigens for these TCRs are unknown. TCRdb fed the reads into MiXCR, producing one record per CDR3 protein. Of approximately 990,000 distinct CDR3 sequences in the sample, 30% to 40% were seen once. The sample here was cultured CD8+ T cells from PBMCs, taken from culture after CMV antigen stimulation. The receptor set was obtained from a human donor in good health (CMV status not recorded). Some clones in this sample may be carry-over from other donors' samples.

The rearrangement joins TRBV2 to TRBJ2-2; D call uncertain. V was shortened by 2 bases and J by 0 bases, with 10 bases between the two germline ends. This CDR3 has 16 amino acids. Germline CDR1 is SNHLY and CDR2 is FYNNEI. The CDR3 region is CASSERPLPNTGELFF. As DNA, the CDR3 is TGTGCCAGCAGTGAACGACCCCTTCCGAACACCGGGGAGCTGTTTTTT.

In its sample, this clonotype was seen many times. The V and J genes are TRBV12-3 or TRBV12-4 and TRBJ2-5; D might be TRBD1 (5 bases). Trimming took 3 bases from V and 3 from J, leaving 8 bases between them. The CDR3 totals 13 residues. As DNA, the CDR3 is TGTGCCAGCAGTTTGGGGCCTGAAGAGACCCAGTACTTC. Encoded protein: CASSLGPEETQYF.

This clonotype was observed many times. The chain has TRBV7-2 and TRBJ2-2; D not resolved. V gave up 4 bases and J gave up 4 bases, with 4 bases separating them. CDR3 length: 12 amino acids. Germline V lookup: CDR1 SGHTA, CDR2 FQGNSA. CDR3 nucleotide sequence: TGTGCCAGCAGCTGGTCCACCGGGGAGCTGTTTTTT. It is translated as CASSWSTGELFF.

V is TRBV29-1 and J is TRBJ1-1, with D uncertain. The V gene's germline CDR1 is SQVTM and CDR2 ANQGSEA. V shed 1 base and J shed 4 bases, with 1 base lying between them. The CDR3 contains 10 residues. The CDR3 DNA reads TGCAGCGTTGAAGGCACTGAAGCTTTCTTT. This gives the protein CSVEGTEAFF.

This clonotype occurred a few times. The chain recombines TRBV19 with TRBJ2-3; TRBD2 might be the D (6 bases). V was clipped by 3 bases and J by 2 bases, with 15 bases between them. This CDR3 is 16 amino acids long. Germline assignment: CDR1 LNHDA and CDR2 SQIVND (reference sequence). CDR3 DNA sequence: TGTGCCAGTAGTATGATTCGGGGGTTGCACACAGATACGCAGTATTTT. Translation gives CASSMIRGLHTDTQYF.

The V and J genes are TRBV19 and TRBJ2-7; D is perhaps TRBD1 (6 bases). CDR3 size: 14 residues. Germline V gene lookup returns CDR1 LNHDA and CDR2 SQIVND (reference sequence). V lost 3 bases and J 6 bases, leaving 15 bases between the germline ends. This CDR3 reads CASSIQQGQREQYF. The CDR3 region has the DNA TGTGCCAGTAGTATTCAACAGGGTCAGCGCGAGCAGTACTTC.

This clonotype was observed a handful of times. This chain joins TRBV7-8 and TRBJ1-1; D perhaps matches TRBD1 (5 bases). Germline CDR1 SGHVS, CDR2 FQNEAQ. Trimming removed 5 bases at V and 3 bases at J, with 13 bases between. The CDR3 length is 14 residues. The CDR3 DNA follows: TGTGCCAGCAGCCCAGTCGGGGGGGACACTGAAGCTTTCTTT. It codes for CASSPVGGDTEAFF.

The V and J genes are TRBV6-6 and TRBJ1-1; D unresolved. CDR1 and CDR2 from the germline V gene are MNHNY and SVGAGI (reference sequence). The CDR3 has 12 residues. The V and J ends lost 9 bases and 7 bases respectively, with 15 bases between them. CDR3 nucleotides: TGTGCCAGTTTAACCGGGATCCTTGAAGCTTTCTTT. Translating it yields CASLTGILEAFF.

This clonotype was observed a few times. The CDR3 nucleotides are TGTGCCAGCAGTCACCCGCGGGACAAGTACTACGAGCAGTACGTC. This translates into CASSHPRDKYYEQYV. This chain joins TRBV6-2 or TRBV6-3 and TRBJ2-7, with D perhaps matching TRBD1 or TRBD2 (6 bases each). Germline V gene lookup returns CDR1 MNHEY and CDR2 SVGEGT. V gave up 5 bases and J gave up 3 bases, with 17 bases separating them. This CDR3 spans 15 amino acids.

The chain recombines TRBV20-1 with TRBJ2-1; tentatively, D is TRBD1 or TRBD2 (6 bases each). The V end was cut by 0 bases, the J end by 8 bases, with 20 bases between. Germline values: CDR1 DFQATT, CDR2 SNEGSKA (reference sequence). The CDR3 covers 16 residues. The CDR3 region is CSARDVRGPPYDEQFF. The CDR3 nucleotides are TGCAGTGCTAGAGATGTACGGGGGCCCCCATACGATGAGCAGTTCTTC.

V and J are TRBV4-1 and TRBJ1-4; D is ambiguous. V gave up 2 bases and J gave up 4 bases, with 8 bases separating them. This CDR3 contains 14 residues. Germline V gene lookup returns CDR1 MGHRA and CDR2 YSYEKL. This chain's CDR3 is CASSQHRNNEKLFF. For the CDR3, the DNA is TGCGCCAGCAGCCAACACAGAAATAATGAAAAACTGTTTTTT.

This clonotype has just a few counts. This chain links TRBV7-9 with TRBJ1-2; 7 bases are shared with TRBD1. Trimming cost V 5 bases and J 4 bases; bases outside gene matches: 7. Germline V CDR1 and CDR2: SEHNR, FQNEAQ (reference sequence). The CDR3 covers 14 residues. The CDR3 sequence: CASSIDRASYGYTF. The DNA of the CDR3 is TGTGCCAGCAGCATCGACAGGGCGAGCTATGGCTACACCTTC.

This clonotype has only a few counts. The V call is TRBV7-2, the J call TRBJ1-5; no clear D gene. The V gene lost 1 base and the J gene lost 0 bases, with 16 bases spanning the gap. The germline V gene has CDR1 SGHTA and CDR2 FQGNSA. This CDR3 is built from 18 residues. The CDR3, as DNA: TGTGCCAGCAGCTTAGAAGGCCCCGGGTCTATTAGCAATCAGCCCCAGCATTTT. Translation: CASSLEGPGSISNQPQHF.

This clonotype was detected only a few times. The chain carries TRBV2 and TRBJ1-1, with 7 bases that match TRBD1. V lost 4 bases and J lost 0; bases outside the gene matches: 11. The CDR3 consists of 17 residues. Germline loops: CDR1 SNHLY, CDR2 FYNNEI. CDR3 sequence reads: CASSAVRGYRMNTEAFF. CDR3 DNA sequence: TGTGCCAGCAGTGCTGTCAGGGGGTATAGAATGAACACTGAAGCTTTCTTT.

A few counts support this clonotype. The V and J genes are TRBV2 and TRBJ2-1; D perhaps matches TRBD1 (5 bases). In germline, CDR1 is SNHLY, CDR2 FYNNEI. V was shortened by 4 bases and J by 2 bases, with 9 bases between the two germline ends. The CDR3 length is 14 residues. CDR3 DNA sequence: TGTGCCAGCAGTGGACAGCTTACCTACAATGAGCAGTTCTTC. It translates to CASSGQLTYNEQFF.

This chain connects TRBV6-5 to TRBJ1-5; 7 bases agree with TRBD1. The trim removed 3 bases at V and 11 bases at J, leaving 4 bases unmatched. The CDR3 loop spans 12 amino acids. CDR1 is MNHEY, CDR2 SVGAGI, per germline. This CDR3 reads CASSYIGQAQHF. As DNA, the CDR3 is TGTGCCAGCAGTTATATCGGACAGGCCCAGCATTTT.

The V gene is TRBV20-1, the J gene TRBJ2-7; TRBD1 matches at 9 bases. J lost 3 bases, V lost 4 bases, and 4 bases had no gene match. The CDR3 extends over 13 amino acids. Germline V gene lookup returns CDR1 DFQATT and CDR2 SNEGSKA (reference sequence). The CDR3 is CSATGQGFYEQYV. CDR3 in DNA: TGCAGTGCTACCGGACAGGGGTTCTACGAGCAGTACGTC.

The sample holds a few counts of this clonotype. The chain couples TRBV4-3 to TRBJ2-7; 9 bases are shared with TRBD1. Trimming at V came to 2 bases and at J to 3 bases, leaving 8 bases not matched to a gene. CDR1 and CDR2 (germline): LGHNA, YSLEER. CDR3 length: 16 amino acids. CDR3 sequence reads: CASSQSGTGIFYEQYV. CDR3 nucleotide sequence: TGCGCCAGCAGCCAATCCGGGACAGGGATCTTCTACGAGCAGTACGTC.

This clonotype was counted only a few times. The V call is TRBV28, the J call TRBJ1-5; D perhaps matches TRBD1 (5 bases). V was cut by 5 bases and J by 0 bases, with 20 bases left in between. The germline V gene encodes CDR1 MDHEN and CDR2 SYDVKM. The CDR3 contains 18 residues. In nucleotides, the CDR3 is TGTGCCAGCAGTGCACCGGGACGGAGGGAAGCTAGCAATCAGCCCCAGCATTTT. Its translation is CASSAPGRREASNQPQHF.

This clonotype appeared a few times. This chain joins TRBV7-6 and TRBJ1-2; D is perhaps TRBD1 (5 bases). Per germline, CDR1 SGHVS and CDR2 FNYEAQ. V was shortened by 4 bases and J by 7 bases, with 22 bases between the two germline ends. The CDR3 consists of 16 residues. CDR3 sequence (DNA): TGTGCCAGCAGCTCCCCCACAGTGGGGCCTGGAGTTGGCTACACCTTC. This gives the protein CASSSPTVGPGVGYTF.

This clonotype appeared many times. For the CDR3, the DNA is TGTGCCAGCAGTTTGGTGGGGGGCCCGAACACTGAAGCTTTCTTT. Encoded protein: CASSLVGGPNTEAFF. This chain uses TRBV27 with TRBJ1-1; TRBD1 might be the D (6 bases). The V gene lost 3 bases and the J gene lost 1 base, with 12 bases spanning the gap. The germline CDR1 and CDR2 sequences are MNHEY and SMNVEV (reference sequence). This CDR3 contains 15 residues.

The chain recombines TRBV5-1 with TRBJ1-1; TRBD1 is a possible D gene (5 bases). V was shortened by 1 base and J by 4 bases, with 11 bases between the two germline ends. CDR3 length: 14 amino acids. From germline, CDR1 is SGHRS and CDR2 YFSETQ. The CDR3 protein is CASSLNRQGTEAFF. As DNA, the CDR3 is TGCGCCAGCAGCTTGAACCGGCAGGGCACTGAAGCTTTCTTT.

The chain uses TRBV6-1 and TRBJ2-7, with 7 nucleotides matching TRBD2. Germline CDR1 and CDR2: MNHNS and SASEGT. V shed 8 bases, J shed 2 bases, and the junction held 12 bases outside the gene matches. The CDR3 length is 15 residues. As DNA, the CDR3 is TGTGCCAGCGAGCCGACGTCTAGCGGCCCCTACGAGCAGTACTTC. Translating gives CASEPTSSGPYEQYF.

The sample holds a few counts of this clonotype. The CDR3 DNA follows: TGTGCCAGCAGTGTTCACCGGGACAGGGGCAGCTATAATTCACCCCTCCACTTT. Residues: CASSVHRDRGSYNSPLHF. The V and J genes are TRBV6-1 and TRBJ1-6; 10 nucleotides match TRBD1. V trimming: 4 bases; J trimming: 3 bases; junction bases outside the gene matches: 9. Germline V gives CDR1 MNHNS, CDR2 SASEGT. The CDR3 runs to 18 residues.

CDR3 amino acids: CASSSLTPRQGRDYGYTF. The CDR3 coding sequence is TGTGCCAGCAGTTCTCTTACCCCCCGGCAGGGAAGGGACTATGGCTACACCTTC. This sequence joins TRBV27 and TRBJ1-2; tentatively, D is TRBD1 (5 bases). V lost 4 bases and J 3 bases, leaving 24 bases between the germline ends. CDR3 size: 18 residues. CDR1 is MNHEY and CDR2 is SMNVEV in the germline V gene (reference sequence).

This clonotype was recorded a few times. The chain has TRBV10-3 and TRBJ2-7; D gene uncertain. Between the trimmed V and J ends, which lost 3 bases and 2 bases, there was a span of 5 bases. The CDR3 totals 12 residues. Germline lookup yields CDR1 ENHRY and CDR2 SYGVKD. Written as DNA, the CDR3 is TGTGCCATCAGTGAACCCCCCTACGAGCAGTACGTC. Residues: CAISEPPYEQYV.

This clonotype was counted between two and nine times. The CDR3 DNA sequence: TGTGCCACCAATACCCCCTTTCGGACAGATGGCCAAGAGACCCAGTACTTC. Translating gives CATNTPFRTDGQETQYF. The chain joins TRBV15 to TRBJ2-5; TRBD1 might be the D (6 bases). The CDR3 loop spans 17 amino acids. Trimming cost V 7 bases and J 1 base, with 22 bases left between them. CDR1 LNHNV and CDR2 YYDKDF come from the germline V gene (reference sequence).

The V call is TRBV2, the J call TRBJ1-4, with D possibly TRBD1 on 6 matching bases. This CDR3 is built from 13 residues. V gave up 9 bases and J gave up 2 bases, with 10 bases separating them. Germline-derived CDR1 and CDR2 are SNHLY and FYNNEI. CDR3 sequence (DNA): TGTGCCAGAAGACAGGCGACTAATGAAAAACTGTTTTTT. Amino acids: CARRQATNEKLFF. Full variable domain (missing parts from reference TRBV2 and TRBJ1-4): EPEVTQTPSHQVTQMGQEVILRCVPISNHLYFYWYRQILGQKVEFLVSFYNNEISEKSEIFDDQFSVERPDGSNFTLKIRSTKLEDSAMYFCARRQATNEKLFFGSGTQLSVL.

This clonotype was seen a few times. The chain uses TRBV6-1 and TRBJ2-1; 7 bases align to TRBD2. The germline CDR1 and CDR2 sequences are MNHNS and SASEGT. The V gene end was trimmed by 4 bases and the J gene end by 9 bases; junction bases not matched to a gene: 15. The CDR3 has 16 amino acids. The CDR3 loop reads CASSASLTSVGGEQFF. In DNA, the CDR3 is TGTGCCAGCAGTGCATCCCTCACTAGCGTGGGGGGTGAGCAGTTCTTC.